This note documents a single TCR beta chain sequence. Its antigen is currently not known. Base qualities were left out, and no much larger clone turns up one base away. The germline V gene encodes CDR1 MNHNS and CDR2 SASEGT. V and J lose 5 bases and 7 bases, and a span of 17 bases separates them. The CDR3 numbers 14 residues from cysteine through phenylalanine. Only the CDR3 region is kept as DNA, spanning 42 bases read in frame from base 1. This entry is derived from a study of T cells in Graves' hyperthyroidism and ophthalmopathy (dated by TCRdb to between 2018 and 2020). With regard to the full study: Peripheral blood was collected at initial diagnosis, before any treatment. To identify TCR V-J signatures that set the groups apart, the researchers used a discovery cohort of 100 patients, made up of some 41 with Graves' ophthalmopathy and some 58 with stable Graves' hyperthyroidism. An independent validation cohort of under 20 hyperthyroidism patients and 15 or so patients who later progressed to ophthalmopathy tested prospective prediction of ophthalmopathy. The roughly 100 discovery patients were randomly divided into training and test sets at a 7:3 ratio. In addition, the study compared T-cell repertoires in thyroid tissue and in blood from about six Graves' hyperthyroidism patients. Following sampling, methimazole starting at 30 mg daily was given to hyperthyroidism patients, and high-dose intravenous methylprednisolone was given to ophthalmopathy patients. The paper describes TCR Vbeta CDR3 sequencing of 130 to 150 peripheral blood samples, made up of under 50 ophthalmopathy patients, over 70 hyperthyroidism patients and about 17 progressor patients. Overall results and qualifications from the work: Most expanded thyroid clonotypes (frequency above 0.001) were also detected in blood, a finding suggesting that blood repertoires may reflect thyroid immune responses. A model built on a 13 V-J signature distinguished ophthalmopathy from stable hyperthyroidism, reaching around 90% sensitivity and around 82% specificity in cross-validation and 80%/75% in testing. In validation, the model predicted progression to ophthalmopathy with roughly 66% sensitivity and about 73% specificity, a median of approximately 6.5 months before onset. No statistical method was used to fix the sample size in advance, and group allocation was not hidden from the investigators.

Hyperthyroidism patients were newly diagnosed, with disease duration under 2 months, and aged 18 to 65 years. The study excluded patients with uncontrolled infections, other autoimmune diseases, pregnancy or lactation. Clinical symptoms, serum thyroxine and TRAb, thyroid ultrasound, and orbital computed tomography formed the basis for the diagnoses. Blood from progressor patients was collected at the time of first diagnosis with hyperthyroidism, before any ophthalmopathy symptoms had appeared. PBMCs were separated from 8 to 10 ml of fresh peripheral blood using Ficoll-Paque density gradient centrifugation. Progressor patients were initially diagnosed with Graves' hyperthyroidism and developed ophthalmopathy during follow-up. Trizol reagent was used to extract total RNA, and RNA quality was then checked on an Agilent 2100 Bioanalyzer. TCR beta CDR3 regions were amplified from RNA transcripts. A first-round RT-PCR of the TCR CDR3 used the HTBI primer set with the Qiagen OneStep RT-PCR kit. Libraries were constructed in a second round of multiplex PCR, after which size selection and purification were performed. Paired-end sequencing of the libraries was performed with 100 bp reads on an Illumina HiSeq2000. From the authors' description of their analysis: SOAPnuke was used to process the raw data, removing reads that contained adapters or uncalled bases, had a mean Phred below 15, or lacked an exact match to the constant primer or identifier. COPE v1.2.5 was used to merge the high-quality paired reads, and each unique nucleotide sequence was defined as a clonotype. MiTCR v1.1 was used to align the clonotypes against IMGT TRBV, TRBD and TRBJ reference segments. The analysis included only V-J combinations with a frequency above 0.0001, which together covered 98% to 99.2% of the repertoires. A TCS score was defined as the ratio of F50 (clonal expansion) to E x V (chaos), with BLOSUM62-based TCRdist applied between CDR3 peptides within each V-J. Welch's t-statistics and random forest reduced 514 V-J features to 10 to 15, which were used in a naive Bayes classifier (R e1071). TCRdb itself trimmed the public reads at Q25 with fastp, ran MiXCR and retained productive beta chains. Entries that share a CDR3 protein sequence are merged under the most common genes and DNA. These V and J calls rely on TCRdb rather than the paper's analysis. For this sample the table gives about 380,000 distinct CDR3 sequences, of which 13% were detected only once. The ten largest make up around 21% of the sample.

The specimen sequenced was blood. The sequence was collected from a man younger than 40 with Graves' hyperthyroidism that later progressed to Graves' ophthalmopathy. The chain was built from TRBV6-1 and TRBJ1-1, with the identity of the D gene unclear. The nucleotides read TGTGCCAGCAGTCCTCCGGGATTCTGGGGTGAAGCTTTCTTT. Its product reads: CASSPPGFWGEAFF.